This T cell receptor (beta chain) emerged from a study of T cells in Graves' hyperthyroidism and ophthalmopathy (dated by TCRdb to 2018 to 2020). At the level of the whole study: Peripheral blood samples were taken at the time of initial diagnosis, prior to any treatment. To identify TCR V-J signatures that set the groups apart, the researchers used a discovery cohort of about a hundred patients, made up of around 42 with Graves' ophthalmopathy and 55 to 65 with stable Graves' hyperthyroidism. Whether ophthalmopathy could be predicted prospectively was tested in an independent validation cohort made up of 18 to 20 hyperthyroidism patients plus 17 patients who later progressed to ophthalmopathy. The roughly 100 discovery patients were randomly divided into training and test sets at a 7:3 ratio. In addition, the study compared T-cell repertoires in thyroid tissue and in blood from over 5 Graves' hyperthyroidism patients. Once sampling was done, hyperthyroidism patients were given methimazole at a starting dose of 30 mg daily, whereas ophthalmopathy patients were given high-dose intravenous methylprednisolone. According to the paper, TCR Vbeta CDR3 sequencing was carried out on 135 peripheral blood samples, which came from 40 to 45 ophthalmopathy, under 80 hyperthyroidism and around 17 progressor patients.

The TCR beta CDR3 regions were amplified from RNA transcripts. A first-round RT-PCR of the TCR CDR3 used the HTBI primer set with the Qiagen OneStep RT-PCR kit. Libraries were constructed in a second round of multiplex PCR, after which size selection and purification were performed. Sequencing of the libraries was done on an Illumina HiSeq2000 using paired-end 100 bp reads. Per the source publication's procedure: SOAPnuke was used to process the raw data, removing reads that contained adapters or uncalled bases, had a mean Phred below 15, or lacked an exact match to the constant primer or identifier. High-quality paired reads were merged using COPE v1.2.5, and each unique nucleotide sequence was defined as a clonotype. MiTCR v1.1 was used to align clonotypes to the IMGT TRBV, TRBD and TRBJ reference segments. Only V-J combinations with frequency above 0.0001, covering 98% to 99.2% of repertoires, were analysed. A TCS score was defined as the ratio of F50 (clonal expansion) to E x V (chaos), with BLOSUM62-based TCRdist applied between CDR3 peptides within each V-J. Welch's t-statistics and random forest reduced 450 to 600 V-J features to 13, which were used in a naive Bayes classifier (R e1071). TCRdb reprocessed the public reads (quality trimming at Q25 with fastp, clone calling with MiXCR) and kept in-frame beta chains. Every CDR3 protein is listed once, alongside the most common genes and DNA of its rows. TCRdb, rather than the study authors, made the V and J calls. The sample table shows 530,000 or so distinct CDR3 sequences, and 17% are seen once. In total, the top ten clones hold 17% of the sample.

Ophthalmopathy patients had moderately to severely active disease, Clinical Activity Score of at least 3, NOSPECS grade of at least 4, and duration under 3 months. Patients with uncontrolled infections, other autoimmune diseases, pregnancy or lactation were excluded. Clinical symptoms, serum thyroxine and TRAb, thyroid ultrasound, and orbital computed tomography formed the basis for the diagnoses. PBMCs were separated from roughly 10 ml of fresh peripheral blood using Ficoll-Paque density gradient centrifugation. Total RNA was extracted using Trizol reagent, and RNA quality was assessed on an Agilent 2100 Bioanalyzer. CDR1 and CDR2 (LGHNA, YNFKEQ) derive from the germline V gene. The CDR3 holds 15 amino acids from the cysteine to the phenylalanine. Only the CDR3 DNA stays, 45 bases, in frame from base 1. Trimming costs V 0 bases and J 0 bases, and their ends lie 8 bases apart. Points on this clonotype: The antigen it recognizes is unknown. Qualities for individual bases were not recorded, and no much larger clone is one base off.

The study at large found these results: No statistical method was used to set the sample size in advance, and investigators knew the group allocation. Most expanded thyroid clonotypes (frequency above 0.001) were also detected in blood, suggesting blood repertoires may reflect thyroid immune responses. In validation, the model predicted progression to ophthalmopathy with approximately 69% sensitivity and over 72% specificity, a median of around 6.6 months before onset. In cross-validation, a model built on a 13 V-J signature told ophthalmopathy apart from stable hyperthyroidism with approximately 90% sensitivity and approximately 81% specificity, and in testing the same model reached 80%/75%.

The chain couples TRBV4-2 to TRBJ1-2; no D gene can be assigned with confidence. The TCR was taken from a woman aged 18-30 years with Graves' ophthalmopathy. Sequenced material: blood. The DNA is as follows: TGTGCCAGCAGCCAAGAAACAGTTTCTAACTATGGCTACACCTTC. This gives the protein CASSQETVSNYGYTF.